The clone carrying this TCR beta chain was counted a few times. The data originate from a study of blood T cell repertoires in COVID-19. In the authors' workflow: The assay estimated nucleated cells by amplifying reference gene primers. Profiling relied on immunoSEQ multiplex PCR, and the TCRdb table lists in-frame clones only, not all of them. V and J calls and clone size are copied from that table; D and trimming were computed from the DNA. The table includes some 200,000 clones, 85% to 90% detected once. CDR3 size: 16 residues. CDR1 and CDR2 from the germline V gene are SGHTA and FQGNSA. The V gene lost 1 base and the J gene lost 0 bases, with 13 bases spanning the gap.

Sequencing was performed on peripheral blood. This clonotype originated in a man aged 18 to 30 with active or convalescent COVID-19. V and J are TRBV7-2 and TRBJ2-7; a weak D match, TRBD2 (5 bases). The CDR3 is CASSLGPSRLSYEQYF. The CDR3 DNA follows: TGTGCCAGCAGCTTAGGGCCTAGCCGACTCTCCTACGAGCAGTACTTC.